This record concerns one TCR beta chain sequence. The CDR3 is 14 amino acids. Germline V gene lookup returns CDR1 MNHEY and CDR2 SVGEGT. The ends were cut back, 4 bases at V and 3 bases at J, with 12 bases in the middle. The data stem from a study of blood T cell repertoires in COVID-19. Overall study: Samples of COVID-19 (acute and convalescent) were obtained from the United States, Italy and Spain. Sources were T cells, B-cell-depleted T cells, or PBMCs; the material itself was cDNA or gDNA.

Per the original data handling: How many nucleated cells were present was estimated from reference gene primer amplification. Profiled with immunoSEQ multiplex PCR; TCRdb holds only in-frame clones, not every one. The V and J calls and clone size come from that table; D and trimming were worked out from the DNA. This table holds roughly 200,000 clones, 84% found once. The source material was peripheral blood. The TCR comes from a woman between 70 and 85 years old with active or convalescent COVID-19. The chain combines TRBV6-2 or TRBV6-3 with TRBJ1-2; D not resolved. Here the CDR3 reads CASSSGGVDYGYTF. Written as DNA, the CDR3 is TGTGCCAGCAGTTCGGGTGGAGTCGACTATGGCTACACCTTC.